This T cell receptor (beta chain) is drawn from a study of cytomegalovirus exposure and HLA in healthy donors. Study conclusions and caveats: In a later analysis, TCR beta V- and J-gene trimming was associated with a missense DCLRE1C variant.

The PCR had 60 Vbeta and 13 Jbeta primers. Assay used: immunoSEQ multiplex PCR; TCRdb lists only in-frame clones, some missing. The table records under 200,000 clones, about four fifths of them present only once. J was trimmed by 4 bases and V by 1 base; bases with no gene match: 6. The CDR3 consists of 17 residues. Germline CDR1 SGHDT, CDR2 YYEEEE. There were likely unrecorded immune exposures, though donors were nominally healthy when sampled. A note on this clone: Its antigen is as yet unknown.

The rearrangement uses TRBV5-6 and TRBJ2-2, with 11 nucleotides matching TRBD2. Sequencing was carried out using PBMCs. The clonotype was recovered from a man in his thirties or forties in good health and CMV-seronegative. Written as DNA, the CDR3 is TGTGCCAGCAGCTTGAGCCTAGCGGGGGGCCTCACCGGGGAGCTGTTTTTT. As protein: CASSLSLAGGLTGELFF.